This T cell receptor (beta chain) was identified during a study of T cells in localized non-small cell lung cancer. Points from the study as a whole: Paired adjacent lung recovered a median roughly 50 of the top 100 tumor clones. Prolonged overall survival went with higher T cell density in the blood. Sequencing was limited to one tumor region, leaving the possibility of heterogeneity open.

TCRdb's copy holds only in-frame clones and misses some; the assay was immunoSEQ multiplex PCR. The table includes around 80,000 clones, roughly 75% detected once. CDR3 size: 14 residues. The germline V gene encodes CDR1 LGHNA and CDR2 YSLEER. Trimming removed 0 bases from V and 7 bases from J, with 10 bases in between. Points on this clone: The antigen is not known.

This clonotype was sampled from a man aged 35 to 69 with stage II squamous cell lung carcinoma. This specimen was PBMCs, taken before any cancer treatment. This rearrangement joins TRBV4-3 to TRBJ2-4, with D possibly being TRBD2 (5 bases). DNA for the CDR3: TGCGCCAGCAGCCAAGATCTAAGGGAGAACATTCAGTACTTC. Amino acid sequence: CASSQDLRENIQYF.